This TCR beta chain was recovered during a study of cytomegalovirus exposure and HLA in healthy donors. Researchers ran the PCR with 60 Vbeta and 13 Jbeta primers. Assay: immunoSEQ multiplex PCR; the TCRdb copy retains only in-frame clones and omits some. In the table there are over 150,000 clones, less than 85% of which are singletons. Study results and limitations: In a later analysis, at a false discovery rate of 0.05, 17,000 or so TCR beta sequences were associated with HLA alleles. Presence/absence analyses assumed roughly uniform sequencing depth across donors. A later analysis reportedly identified an Asian-associated ancestry cluster as carrying fewer N-insertions than the approximately 670-donor mean. Cytomegalovirus-associated TCR beta chains were listed, numbering approximately 150.

As concerns this clone: Antigen: not known.

The sequence was obtained from a young man in good health and CMV-seronegative. The material sequenced was PBMCs.

The CDR3 is CASSQDLISYEQYF. The CDR3 nucleotides read TGCGCCAGCAGCCAAGATCTAATCTCCTACGAGCAGTACTTC. The genes are TRBV4-1 and TRBJ2-7; unclear D gene. V was trimmed by 0 bases and J by 0 bases, leaving 6 bases between them. Looked up from germline, CDR1 is MGHRA and CDR2 is YSYEKL. The length of the CDR3 is 14 residues.